These 25 T cell receptor beta chains share one sample of origin, sequenced in a study of post-analysis software for immune sequencing data. What these receptors recognize is not known. Findings and limits, study-wide: Controls had lower frequencies than patients of roughly five TRBV segments, which included TRBV5-6, TRBV5-1 and TRBV20-1.

cDNA libraries for TCR beta contained unique molecular identifiers. One entry per CDR3 protein, called by TCRdb with MiXCR from the PCR reads. The sample shows approximately 770,000 distinct CDR3 sequences, about 45% of them seen only once. Sequencing was performed on blood. The receptors here all came from a girl aged 5 to 17 with multiple sclerosis.

This clonotype appeared a few times. This chain joins TRBV20-1 and TRBJ2-7; TRBD1 aligns across 7 bases. Unmatched junction bases numbered 7, after V lost 8 bases and J lost 0 bases. The CDR3 loop spans 13 amino acids. Germline loops: CDR1 DFQATT, CDR2 SNEGSKA (reference sequence). The CDR3 bases are TGCAGTACCCGGGACAGTTACTCCTACGAGCAGTACTTC. Its translation: CSTRDSYSYEQYF.

The chain combines TRBV15 with TRBJ1-5; TRBD1 might be the D (5 bases). The ends were cut back, 1 base at V and 8 bases at J, with 12 bases in the middle. This CDR3 spans 14 amino acids. Germline V CDR1 and CDR2: LNHNV, YYDKDF (reference sequence). The CDR3 loop reads CATSRGAAREPQHF. CDR3 DNA: TGTGCCACCAGCAGAGGTGCAGCCAGGGAGCCCCAGCATTTT.

This chain links TRBV14 with TRBJ2-7; D not certain. Germline V gene sequence: CDR1 SGHDN, CDR2 FVKESK. The CDR3 extends over 14 amino acids. V lost 4 bases to trimming and J lost 0 bases, with 10 bases between them. As DNA, the CDR3 is TGTGCCAGCAGCCTTGAGCTTACCTCCTACGAGCAGTACTTC. Its protein is CASSLELTSYEQYF.

This clonotype was recorded a few times. The genes are TRBV4-2 and TRBJ2-1; D is unclear. V shed 0 bases and J shed 4 bases, with 16 bases lying between them. The CDR3 loop spans 17 amino acids. Germline-derived CDR1 and CDR2 are LGHNA and YNFKEQ. The CDR3 spells CASSQEGSASRYNEQFF. The CDR3 DNA is TGTGCCAGCAGCCAAGAGGGCTCGGCTAGTCGGTACAATGAGCAGTTCTTC.

This clonotype was counted between two and nine times. Given a much more abundant clone one base away, this may be a read error. The rearrangement uses TRBV6-5 and TRBJ2-1; D may correspond to TRBD1 or TRBD2 (6 bases each). V lost 6 bases and J 8 bases, leaving 17 bases between the germline ends. Germline CDR1 and CDR2: MNHEY and SVGAGI. There are 14 residues in the CDR3. CDR3 in DNA: TGTGCCAGCAGGAACAGGGACTCGTACGATGAGCAGTTCTTC. It translates to CASRNRDSYDEQFF.

This rearrangement joins TRBV10-3 to TRBJ1-2; 8 bases agree with TRBD1. Germline V gene lookup returns CDR1 ENHRY and CDR2 SYGVKD. This CDR3 region has 15 residues. The V and J ends lost 9 bases and 7 bases, in that order; junction bases with no gene match: 16. CDR3 DNA sequence: TGTGCCATGGGGGACAGGTCACATCTGGGAGTTGGCTACACCTTC. Encoded protein: CAMGDRSHLGVGYTF.

This clonotype was picked up many times. CDR3 in DNA: TGTGCCACCAGTGACCCCGGACTAGCGGGAGATGGTTTCAATGAGCAGTTCTTC. It is translated as CATSDPGLAGDGFNEQFF. The chain employs TRBV24-1 and TRBJ2-1, with 13 bases lining up with TRBD2. V lost 4 bases to trimming and J lost 6 bases; unmatched junction nucleotides: 11. The CDR3 runs to 18 residues. Looked up from germline, CDR1 is KGHDR and CDR2 is SFDVKD.

Only a few counts were recorded for this clonotype. The CDR3 DNA reads TGTGCCAGCAGGCGGGAGTTGTACGAGCAGTACTTC. Residues: CASRRELYEQYF. This rearrangement joins TRBV12-3 or TRBV12-4 to TRBJ2-7, with 7 bases identical to TRBD2. The CDR3 totals 12 residues. V trimming: 6 bases; J trimming: 4 bases; junction bases outside the gene matches: 3.

The chain has TRBV27 and TRBJ2-5; perhaps TRBD1 as D (6 bases). V was shortened by 0 bases and J by 2 bases, with 7 bases between the two germline ends. CDR1 is MNHEY and CDR2 is SMNVEV in the germline V gene (reference sequence). The CDR3 consists of 14 residues. CDR3 sequence reads: CASSLSRGQETQYF. CDR3 bases: TGTGCCAGCAGTTTATCTAGGGGGCAAGAGACCCAGTACTTC.

The chain couples TRBV7-9 to TRBJ2-1; 8 bases line up with TRBD2. After removal of 2 bases from V and 8 bases from J, the junction contained 8 bases not matched to a gene. There are 15 residues in the CDR3. The germline CDR1 and CDR2 sequences are SEHNR and FQNEAQ (reference sequence). The CDR3 sequence: CASSLSSGSIDEQFF. The DNA for the CDR3 is TGTGCCAGCAGCTTATCGAGCGGGAGTATCGATGAGCAGTTCTTC.

Regarding this clonotype: The junction and the germline gene differ at one end; a read error may be behind it. The chain recombines TRBV12-3 or TRBV12-4 with TRBJ1-1, with D perhaps matching TRBD1 (5 bases). CDR3 length: 17 residues. CDR3 bases: TGTGCCGGCAGTTTACAAGCGGGGGGAACTTATAACACTGAAGCTTTCTTT. Its translation: CAGSLQAGGTYNTEAFF.

The chain joins TRBV7-9 to TRBJ2-5; 12 nucleotides match TRBD2. There are 16 residues in the CDR3. V lost 4 bases and J lost 13; bases outside the gene matches: 16. Germline CDR1 reads SEHNR; CDR2 reads FQNEAQ (reference sequence). The CDR3 reads CASSSPGSSGRVYRYF. The CDR3 DNA sequence: TGTGCCAGCAGCTCCCCGGGATCTAGCGGGAGGGTATACCGGTACTTC.

The chain joins TRBV7-9 to TRBJ2-1; TRBD2 matches at 13 bases. V lost 4 bases, J lost 7 bases, and 7 bases stayed unmatched. This CDR3 contains 16 residues. CDR1 is SEHNR, CDR2 FQNEAQ, per germline (reference sequence). Here the CDR3 DNA reads TGTGCCAGCAGCTACGGACTAGCGGGAGCTGGTAATGAGCAGTTCTTC. Protein sequence: CASSYGLAGAGNEQFF.

The chain uses TRBV6-5 and TRBJ1-5; 9 bases match TRBD1. V dropped 6 bases and J dropped 1; count of bases not matched to a gene: 4. The CDR3 runs to 15 residues. CDR1 is MNHEY and CDR2 is SVGAGI in the germline V gene. The CDR3 protein is CASRLQGASNQPQHF. CDR3 coding DNA: TGTGCCAGCAGACTACAGGGGGCAAGCAATCAGCCCCAGCATTTT.

In its sample, this clonotype was seen a few times. V is TRBV10-3 and J is TRBJ2-5, with TRBD1 matching 7 bases. Gene TRBJ2-7 matches the end of the DNA better, so the J call may be wrong. The CDR3 runs to 16 residues. Germline CDR1 is ENHRY and CDR2 is SYGVKD. The CDR3 here is CAISESDDRDPYEQYF. The CDR3 nucleotides are TGTGCCATCAGTGAGTCGGATGACAGGGACCCCTACGAGCAGTACTTC.

This clonotype showed up just a few times. This may stem from a read error, because a much larger clone lies one nucleotide away. This chain joins TRBV27 and TRBJ2-7, with D unresolved. Trimming took 0 bases from V and 5 from J, leaving 8 bases between them. CDR1 MNHEY and CDR2 SMNVEV come from the germline V gene (reference sequence). CDR3 length: 13 amino acids. The CDR3 DNA is TGTGCCAGCAGTTTATCCGCCGCCCACGAGCAGTACTTC. Translation: CASSLSAAHEQYF.

A few counts support this clonotype. This chain connects TRBV27 to TRBJ2-5; no definite D call. CDR1 is MNHEY, CDR2 SMNVEV, per germline (reference sequence). The CDR3 spans 14 residues. Deletions cut 3 bases from V and 1 base from J, with 9 bases between. The CDR3 sequence: CASSFQASQETQYF. CDR3 DNA sequence: TGTGCCAGCAGTTTTCAGGCCTCCCAAGAGACCCAGTACTTC.

This chain uses TRBV7-8 with TRBJ2-5; TRBD1 is a possible D gene (7 bases). The DNA end is a closer match to TRBJ2-7, so the J assignment may be wrong. Germline V gene sequence: CDR1 SGHVS, CDR2 FQNEAQ. CDR3 length: 14 amino acids. This CDR3 is CASSLRDSPREQYF. The CDR3, as DNA: TGTGCCAGCAGCCTGCGGGACAGCCCTCGCGAGCAGTACTTC.

The gene calls are TRBV10-3 and TRBJ2-7; 11 bases line up with TRBD1. In germline, CDR1 is ENHRY, CDR2 SYGVKD. The CDR3 is 14 amino acids. V was clipped by 2 bases and J by 4 bases; unmatched bases: 1. This chain's CDR3 is CAISEGTGGYEQYF. The DNA of the CDR3 is TGTGCCATCAGTGAGGGGACAGGGGGTTACGAGCAGTACTTC.

This clonotype was seen only a few times. This chain connects TRBV27 to TRBJ2-7; maybe TRBD1 (6 bases). The CDR3 totals 14 residues. V lost 6 bases and J lost 2, with 14 bases in between. The V gene's germline CDR1 is MNHEY and CDR2 SMNVEV (reference sequence). CDR3 region: CASRPNRVTYEQYF. CDR3 sequence (DNA): TGTGCCAGCAGACCAAACAGGGTTACCTACGAGCAGTACTTC.

The genes are TRBV29-1 and TRBJ2-7; 8 nucleotides match TRBD1. Germline V gene sequence: CDR1 SQVTM, CDR2 ANQGSEA. Trimming cost V 4 bases and J 5 bases; bases outside gene matches: 13. The CDR3 has 15 residues. The CDR3 region is CSVGGPRQGMHEQYF. The CDR3 DNA reads as TGCAGCGTTGGGGGCCCTCGACAGGGGATGCACGAGCAGTACTTC.

This clonotype was counted a few times. This chain uses TRBV12-3 or TRBV12-4 with TRBJ2-1; D might be TRBD1 (6 bases). Trimming pared 5 bases from V and 3 bases from J, leaving 26 bases between. This CDR3 has 19 amino acids. The DNA of the CDR3 is TGTGCCAGCAGTCCGCAGGGGAAACGGGCTAGCAGACGCTACAATGAGCAGTTCTTC. Translation: CASSPQGKRASRRYNEQFF.

CDR3 coding DNA: TGCAGTGGCCAGAATACTAGCTGGGCAGATACGCAGTATTTT. It translates to CSGQNTSWADTQYF. V and J are TRBV20-1 and TRBJ2-3; tentative D call: TRBD2 (6 bases). Trimming removed 7 bases at V and 4 bases at J, with 18 bases between. This CDR3 has 14 residues. Per germline, CDR1 DFQATT and CDR2 SNEGSKA (reference sequence).

The chain combines TRBV7-9 with TRBJ2-4, with 7 bases fitting TRBD1. V dropped 1 base and J dropped 8; count of bases not matched to a gene: 5. The CDR3 totals 14 residues. CDR1 SEHNR and CDR2 FQNEAQ come from the germline V gene (reference sequence). The CDR3 is CASSLVGQGDIQYF. The DNA of the CDR3 is TGTGCCAGCAGCTTAGTTGGCCAGGGGGACATTCAGTACTTC. Full variable domain (rest looked up from reference TRBV7-9 and TRBJ2-4): DTGVSQNPRHKITKRGQNVTFRCDPISEHNRLYWYRQTLGQGPEFLTYFQNEAQLEKSRLLSDRFSAERPKGSFSTLEIQRTEQGDSAMYLCASSLVGQGDIQYFGAGTRLSVL.

CDR3 amino acids: CSAGLQAGVGSSDTQYF. The CDR3 DNA reads as TGCAGTGCTGGCCTCCAAGCGGGAGTAGGTTCCTCAGATACGCAGTATTTT. This rearrangement joins TRBV20-1 to TRBJ2-3; 8 bases agree with TRBD2. Germline lookup yields CDR1 DFQATT and CDR2 SNEGSKA (reference sequence). V was clipped by 5 bases and J by 4 bases; unmatched bases: 17. The CDR3 length is 17 residues.